The clone carrying this T cell receptor (beta chain) is a singleton in its sample. This entry is derived from a study of blood T cell repertoires in COVID-19. Study-wide context: Sites across the United States, Italy and Spain contributed samples from acute and convalescent COVID-19.

The table came from immunoSEQ multiplex PCR; TCRdb's copy has only in-frame clones and leaves some out. The table shows about 350,000 clones, with 70% to 90% occurring only once. V dropped 0 bases and J dropped 5; count of bases not matched to a gene: 5. Germline CDR1 and CDR2: MNHNY and SVGAGI (reference sequence). The CDR3 length is 15 residues. Seattle-derived patients entered the study during active infection and were followed longitudinally. The chain couples TRBV6-6 to TRBJ1-2, with 8 bases matching TRBD1. The sequence was collected from an older woman with COVID-19, enrolled during active disease. The sequenced sample consisted of peripheral blood. The CDR3 DNA is TGTGCCAGCAGTTACTCTCAGGGGGCGGGATATGGCTACACCTTC. Residues: CASSYSQGAGYGYTF.